The 13 T cell receptor beta chains below were found in one sample sequenced in a study of blood T cell repertoires in COVID-19 (dated by TCRdb to 2020 to 2022). Library prep was done by the immunoSEQ multiplex PCR assay. This immuneACCESS table, as held by TCRdb, lists in-frame sequences with V and J called but not all clones. Of the missing ones, under half trace to an unresolved V gene in checked studies; the others have no known cause. The sample includes tens of thousands of clones, with approximately 90% observed a single time. The top ten constitute 1.5% to 2% of the sample. The sample consisted of peripheral blood. These TCRs come from a human donor in a cohort sampled during active COVID-19.

The V and J genes are TRBV10-3 and TRBJ1-4; D unclear. CDR3 size: 14 residues. Germline V gene data show CDR1 as ENHRY and CDR2 as SYGVKD. V lost 4 bases and J lost 12, with 18 bases in between. The CDR3: CAISAGSPFGELFF. In nucleotides, the CDR3 is TGTGCCATCAGTGCCGGGTCCCCCTTCGGGGAACTGTTTTTT.

J is TRBJ2-7 and V is TRBV11-2, with D perhaps TRBD1 (5 bases). The V end was cut by 1 base, the J end by 6 bases, with 10 bases between. The V gene's germline CDR1 is SGHAT and CDR2 FQNNGV. The CDR3 contains 13 residues. In DNA form, the CDR3 reads TGTGCCAGCAGCTTAGGACAGATGGGCGAGCAGTACTTC. Translation: CASSLGQMGEQYF.

The CDR3 is CASSITGPEAFF. The CDR3 DNA follows: TGTGCCAGCAGTATCACAGGCCCTGAAGCTTTCTTT. The chain links TRBV28 to TRBJ1-1, with a possible D match to TRBD1 (5 bases). V shed 5 bases and J shed 6 bases, with 10 bases lying between them. The CDR3 is 12 residues long. The germline gives CDR1 MDHEN, CDR2 SYDVKM.

The chain couples TRBV24-1 to TRBJ1-2; the D gene is possibly TRBD1 (5 bases). Germline V gene sequence: CDR1 KGHDR, CDR2 SFDVKD. This CDR3 has 13 residues. Trimming removed 9 bases at V and 3 bases at J, with 13 bases between. CDR3 region: CATQAGMDYGYTF. The CDR3 DNA reads TGTGCCACCCAGGCAGGGATGGACTATGGCTACACCTTC.

This clone showed up just a few times. This chain connects TRBV7-4 to TRBJ1-5, with 7 positions matching TRBD1. CDR3 length equals 15 residues. The V and J ends lost 6 bases and 7 bases, in that order; junction bases with no gene match: 12. Germline CDR1 and CDR2: SGHVT and SQSDAQ. The CDR3, as DNA: TGTGCCAGCAGACACACGCCAGGGGGTCGACAGCCCCAGCATTTT. Its translation: CASRHTPGGRQPQHF.

This rearrangement joins TRBV11-3 to TRBJ1-1; maybe TRBD1 (5 bases). V lost 0 bases, J lost 6 bases, and 5 bases lay in between. This CDR3 has 12 amino acids. Per the germline V gene, CDR1 is SGHNT and CDR2 is YENEEA. DNA for the CDR3: TGTGCCAGCAGCTTAGAACAGGCTGAAGCTTTCTTT. This encodes CASSLEQAEAFF.

This chain uses TRBV28 with TRBJ2-7, with 8 bases matching TRBD1. CDR3 size: 15 residues. V shed 4 bases and J 3 bases; nucleotides not matched to a gene: 8. CDR1 and CDR2 (germline): MDHEN, SYDVKM. CDR3 nucleotides: TGTGCCAGCAGTTCGGCGAGGGACAGGAACTACGAGCAGTACTTC. Encoded protein: CASSSARDRNYEQYF.

The chain has TRBV7-2 and TRBJ2-1, with a weak D call TRBD2 (6 bases). The CDR3 loop spans 14 amino acids. Germline lookup yields CDR1 SGHTA and CDR2 FQGNSA. V gave up 4 bases and J gave up 5 bases, with 12 bases separating them. The CDR3 loop is CASSSRRGNNEQFF. The CDR3, as DNA: TGTGCCAGCAGCTCCCGGCGGGGTAACAATGAGCAGTTCTTC.

This sequence joins TRBV2 and TRBJ2-1, with TRBD2 as a possible D gene (6 bases). Germline values: CDR1 SNHLY, CDR2 FYNNEI. The CDR3 has 15 amino acids. Trimming pared 6 bases from V and 2 bases from J, leaving 14 bases between. The CDR3 nucleotides are TGTGCCAGCAGAGAAAAGAGGGAGGCCTACAATGAGCAGTTCTTC. It encodes CASREKREAYNEQFF.

V is TRBV28 and J is TRBJ2-7, with a possible D match to TRBD1 (6 bases). The CDR3 has 13 amino acids. The germline gives CDR1 MDHEN, CDR2 SYDVKM. Trimming took 2 bases from V and 5 from J, leaving 10 bases between them. CDR3 bases: TGTGCCAGCAGTTTAAACAGGGTTGACGAGCAGTACTTC. This translates into CASSLNRVDEQYF. The full variable domain, in which reference TRBV28 and TRBJ2-7 provide the parts outside the CDR3, is DVKVTQSSRYLVKRTGEKVFLECVQDMDHENMFWYRQDPGLGLRLIYFSYDVKMKEKGDIPEGYSVSREKKERFSLILESASTNQTSMYLCASSLNRVDEQYFGPGTRLTVT.

The CDR3 loop reads CASSRGGYETQYF. The CDR3 DNA sequence: TGTGCCAGCAGTAGAGGAGGGTACGAGACCCAGTACTTC. The chain employs TRBV28 and TRBJ2-5; TRBD2 might be the D (6 bases). The CDR3 contains 13 residues. Looked up from germline, CDR1 is MDHEN and CDR2 is SYDVKM. V was pared by 5 bases and J by 5 bases, with 12 bases between.

V gene TRBV5-1 combines with J gene TRBJ2-3, with 10 bases identical to TRBD1. The germline V gene encodes CDR1 SGHRS and CDR2 YFSETQ. V lost 3 bases and J lost 4; bases outside the gene matches: 8. The CDR3 contains 16 residues. The CDR3 region has the DNA TGCGCCAGCAGCTGGAGACAGGGGGCGACGGCAGATACGCAGTATTTT. It yields the protein CASSWRQGATADTQYF.

This clone has only one observation. The gene calls are TRBV7-6 and TRBJ2-5; 10 bases are a match to TRBD1. The J segment lost 5 bases and the V segment lost 1 base, leaving 7 bases of the junction unmatched. This CDR3 has 16 residues. Germline-derived CDR1 and CDR2 are SGHVS and FNYEAQ. CDR3 in amino acids: CASSLGDRGLVETQYF. CDR3 sequence (DNA): TGTGCCAGCAGCTTAGGAGACAGGGGGCTGGTGGAGACCCAGTACTTC.